The 2 T cell receptor beta chains listed next were all sequenced from one sample in a study of response to subunit inactivated influenza vaccine. TCRdb reanalysed the RT-PCR reads using MiXCR and keeps one entry per CDR3 protein. The data hold hundreds of thousands of distinct CDR3 sequences, with approximately 11% observed a single time. The same specimen was also included in a second study, on T cells expressing NK-cell markers. From that report: For TCR beta, cDNA was produced by 5'RACE template switching with UMIs.

The sample in question was PBMCs from blood, obtained on the day of vaccination. Source of these receptors: a middle-aged man who received an inactivated influenza vaccine.

This chain uses TRBV4-2 with TRBJ2-5, with D possibly matching TRBD1 (6 bases). The CDR3 contains 14 residues. CDR1 is LGHNA and CDR2 is YNFKEQ in the germline V gene. Deletions cut 1 base from V and 4 bases from J, with 10 bases between. CDR3 sequence (DNA): TGTGCCAGCAGCCAAGGGGAACAGGGAGAGACCCAGTACTTC. As protein: CASSQGEQGETQYF.

The chain employs TRBV15 and TRBJ2-7; 9 nucleotides line up with TRBD1. CDR1 is LNHNV, CDR2 YYDKDF, per germline (reference sequence). The CDR3 runs 13 residues. Trimming took 8 bases from V and 4 from J; bases not matched to a gene: 6. The CDR3, as DNA: TGTGCCACCTCGGGACAGGGTGATTACGAGCAGTACTTC. It encodes CATSGQGDYEQYF.